Here is one T cell receptor (beta chain) with its context. Its specificity is not known. This record comes from a study of cytomegalovirus exposure and HLA in healthy donors. Study-wide results and caveats: 87-base-pair reads could not separate some V segments, including TRBV6-2 and TRBV6-3.

PCR primers comprised 60 Vbeta and 13 Jbeta primers. Assay used: immunoSEQ multiplex PCR; TCRdb lists only in-frame clones, some missing. The sample includes about 150,000 clones, around 80% seen only once; the top ten take roughly 4%. The CDR3 contains 14 residues. Looked up from germline, CDR1 is SEHNR and CDR2 is FQNEAQ (reference sequence). Trimming took 3 bases from V and 3 from J; bases not matched to a gene: 1. This sequence joins TRBV7-9 and TRBJ2-7; TRBD1 matches 11 bases. Specimen: PBMCs. The clonotype was recovered from a woman aged 40 to 50 in good health and CMV-seronegative. CDR3 DNA: TGTGCCAGCAGCTTGGGACAGGGGGTCTACGAGCAGTACTTC. Its translation is CASSLGQGVYEQYF.